This TCR beta chain was sequenced during a study of shared clonotypes between healthy human individuals. Study-wide results and limits: Naive CD4 clonotypes were shared across several donors at 5% to 6%. Donor clonotype sharing was expected to depend on sequencing depth.

The length of the CDR3 is 15 residues. Looked up from germline, CDR1 is MGHDK and CDR2 is SYGVNS. The method was immunoSEQ multiplex PCR; TCRdb's version includes in-frame clones alone and lacks a portion of them. This sample carries approximately 2.4 million clones, about 94% of them seen once, and the ten largest clones take roughly 0.13%. As to this clone: Its antigen remains unidentified. The junction and the germline gene differ at one end; a read error may be behind it.

The clonotype comes from a man aged 18 to 29 in good health. Material: naive CD4+ T cells sorted from blood. Subset given: CD45RA+ positively selected. V gene TRBV25-1 combines with J gene TRBJ1-1; a weak D match, TRBD1 (6 bases). CDR3 DNA: TGTGCCGGCAGTGATTACGGGGGGCCGAACACTGAAGCTTTCTTT. Translation: CAGSDYGGPNTEAFF.